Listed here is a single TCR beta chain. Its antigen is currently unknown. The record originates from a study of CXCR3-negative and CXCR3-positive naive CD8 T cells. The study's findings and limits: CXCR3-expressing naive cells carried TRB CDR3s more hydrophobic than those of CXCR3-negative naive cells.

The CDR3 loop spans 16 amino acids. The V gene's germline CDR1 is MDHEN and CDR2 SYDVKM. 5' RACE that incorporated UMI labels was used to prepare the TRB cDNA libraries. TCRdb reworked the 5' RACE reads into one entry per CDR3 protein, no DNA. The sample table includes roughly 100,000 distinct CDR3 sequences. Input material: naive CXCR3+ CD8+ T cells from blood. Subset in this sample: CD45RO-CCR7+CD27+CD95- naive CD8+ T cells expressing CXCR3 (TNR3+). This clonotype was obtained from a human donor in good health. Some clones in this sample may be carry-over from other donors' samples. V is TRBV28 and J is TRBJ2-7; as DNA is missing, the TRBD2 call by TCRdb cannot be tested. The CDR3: CASSFSTSGSSYEQYF.